The text below deals with one TCR beta chain. Its cognate antigen is unknown. This specimen belongs to a study of shared clonotypes between healthy human individuals. Study information: Researchers assigned three CD4 naive, three CD4 memory, two CD8 naive and one CD8 memory plate to each donor.

Study results and caveats: Approximately 5% was the fraction of naive CD4 clonotypes found shared across a few donors. Clonotype sharing across donors was expected to vary with sequencing depth.

Between the trimmed V and J ends, which lost 3 bases and 2 bases, there was a span of 17 bases. The CDR3 sequence is 16 residues long. Per the germline V gene, CDR1 is SGHRS and CDR2 is YFSETQ. CD4+ cells were split into CD45RA+ naive and CD45RA-negative memory subsets. Assay: immunoSEQ multiplex PCR; the TCRdb copy retains only in-frame clones and omits some. The data show some 1,100,000 clones, with 75% to 85% seen just once and about 0.52% held by the top ten. The material sequenced was memory CD4+ T cells from PBMCs. Regarding subset: CD45RA-negative fraction. The chain uses TRBV5-1 and TRBJ2-5, with D possibly being TRBD2 (5 bases). This receptor was obtained from a man aged 18 to 30 in good health. Some clones in this sample may be carry-over from other donors' samples. CDR3 sequence: CASSSEARARQETQYF. In DNA form, the CDR3 reads TGCGCCAGCAGCTCAGAGGCGCGGGCGAGACAAGAGACCCAGTACTTC.